What follows are 8 T cell receptor beta chains derived from one specimen sequenced in a study of cytomegalovirus exposure and HLA in healthy donors. Primers included in the PCR were 60 Vbeta and 13 Jbeta primers. Assay: immunoSEQ multiplex PCR; the TCRdb copy retains only in-frame clones and omits some. There are around 70,000 clones in the sample, with less than 2% held by the top ten. Specimen: PBMCs. Receptor source: a woman in her twenties or thirties in good health and CMV-seronegative.

The J gene is TRBJ2-1, the V gene TRBV30; 7 bases agree with TRBD2. V was clipped by 0 bases and J by 15 bases; unmatched bases: 8. The CDR3 runs to 12 residues. The germline V gene encodes CDR1 GTSNPN and CDR2 SVGIG (reference sequence). Written as DNA, the CDR3 is TGTGCCTGGAGTGTGCGGGAGTCGAGTAGGTTCTTC. Translation: CAWSVRESSRFF.

The V call is TRBV19, the J call TRBJ2-5, with no clear D. Germline CDR1 reads LNHDA; CDR2 reads SQIVND (reference sequence). The CDR3 consists of 14 residues. Between the trimmed V and J ends, which lost 6 bases and 0 bases, there was a span of 11 bases. The CDR3 DNA sequence: TGTGCCAGTAGGATGCAGGCGTACCAAGAGACCCAGTACTTC. This encodes CASRMQAYQETQYF.

J is TRBJ1-5 and V is TRBV2, with D hard to call. The V and J ends lost 3 bases and 6 bases respectively, with 12 bases between them. There are 14 residues in the CDR3. Germline V lookup: CDR1 SNHLY, CDR2 FYNNEI. For the CDR3, the DNA is TGTGCCAGCAGTGATATCGGGAATATTCAGCCCCAGCATTTT. The encoded protein is CASSDIGNIQPQHF.

The CDR3 DNA is TGTGCCAGCAGCCAGACTAGCGGGGGAGCCCGGGATACGCAGTATTTT. It is translated as CASSQTSGGARDTQYF. The chain is built from TRBV28 and TRBJ2-3; 12 bases line up with TRBD2. J lost 6 bases, V lost 6 bases, and 10 bases had no gene match. This CDR3 is built from 16 residues. Germline lookup yields CDR1 MDHEN and CDR2 SYDVKM.

The chain combines TRBV7-6 with TRBJ2-7, with D perhaps matching TRBD1 (5 bases). V lost 4 bases to trimming and J lost 0 bases, with 13 bases between them. The germline CDR1 and CDR2 sequences are SGHVS and FNYEAQ. CDR3 length: 15 residues. The CDR3 protein is CASSSLGGASYEQYF. CDR3 nucleotides: TGTGCCAGCAGCTCCTTGGGTGGGGCCTCCTACGAGCAGTACTTC.

The chain has TRBV6-4 and TRBJ2-3; 14 bases map to TRBD2. This CDR3 has 16 amino acids. The V segment lost 6 bases and the J segment 3 bases; nucleotides outside the gene matches: 5. From germline, CDR1 is MRHNA and CDR2 SNTAGT. The CDR3 reads CASSGTSGSGTDTQYF. CDR3 bases: TGTGCCAGCAGCGGGACTAGCGGGAGTGGGACAGATACGCAGTATTTT.

The chain employs TRBV19 and TRBJ2-1, with TRBD1 identical over 7 bases. Trimming cost V 3 bases and J 15 bases; bases outside gene matches: 8. This CDR3 region has 12 residues. CDR1 and CDR2 (germline): LNHDA, SQIVND (reference sequence). The CDR3 region has the DNA TGTGCCAGTAGTATCTTAAGGGGGCCGGCGTTCTTC. Protein product: CASSILRGPAFF. Full variable domain (remainder filled in from reference TRBV19 and TRBJ2-1): DGGITQSPKYLFRKEGQNVTLSCEQNLNHDAMYWYRQDPGQGLRLIYYSQIVNDFQKGDIAEGYSVSREKKESFPLTVTSAQKNPTAFYLCASSILRGPAFFGPGTRLTVL.

The chain has TRBV27 and TRBJ1-2, with 7 bases that match TRBD1. CDR1 is MNHEY, CDR2 SMNVEV, per germline (reference sequence). The CDR3 is made up of 14 amino acids. V lost 2 bases and J lost 4; bases outside the gene matches: 4. The CDR3 region has the DNA TGTGCCAGCAGTTTAAGGGGGCGCGGCTATGGCTACACCTTC. This translates into CASSLRGRGYGYTF.